This T cell receptor (beta chain) was profiled in a study of T cell changes during pregnancy in multiple sclerosis. Germline CDR1 SGHNT, CDR2 YENEEA. With 4 bases removed from V and 10 bases from J, the gap between germline ends came to 14 bases. CDR3 length: 13 residues. Sequencing was performed with immunoSEQ multiplex PCR; in TCRdb, only in-frame clones are kept and a portion is missing. The sample yields tens of thousands of clones, 90% seen once. Here the sequenced sample was CD4+ T cells from peripheral blood mononuclear cells, taken in the first trimester of pregnancy. The chain couples TRBV11-3 to TRBJ2-1, with a possible D match to TRBD2 (5 bases). The sequence was obtained from a female donor in good health, enrolled as a control in a pregnancy study. The DNA of the CDR3 is TGTGCCAGCAGCTCCCTGACTCGGGGAGAGCAGTTCTTC. It encodes CASSSLTRGEQFF. The full variable domain, in which reference TRBV11-3 and TRBJ2-1 provide the parts outside the CDR3, is EAGVVQSPRYKIIEKKQPVAFWCNPISGHNTLYWYLQNLGQGPELLIRYENEEAVDDSQLPKDRFSAERLKGVDSTLKIQPAELGDSAVYLCASSSLTRGEQFFGPGTRLTVL.